Shown below are 3 T cell receptor beta chains from a single sample sequenced in a study of cytomegalovirus exposure and HLA in healthy donors. Primers: 60 Vbeta forward and 13 Jbeta reverse. Libraries were prepared by immunoSEQ multiplex PCR; TCRdb keeps only in-frame clonotypes and omits some of them. The sample records 110,000 to 150,000 clones, approximately 79% being singletons. Sample: PBMCs. The origin of the receptors is a woman aged 30 to 39 in good health and CMV-seronegative.

The chain employs TRBV4-2 and TRBJ1-1; the D gene is possibly TRBD1 (5 bases). The CDR3 spans 15 residues. Germline V CDR1 and CDR2: LGHNA, YNFKEQ. V shed 0 bases and J shed 3 bases, with 11 bases lying between them. CDR3 residues: CASSQDGQGYTEAFF. The CDR3 bases are TGTGCCAGCAGCCAAGATGGGCAGGGCTACACTGAAGCTTTCTTT.

The chain uses TRBV10-1 and TRBJ1-5; D is uncertain. The germline V gene has CDR1 WNHNN and CDR2 SYGVQD (reference sequence). There are 13 residues in the CDR3. V was trimmed by 6 bases and J by 3 bases, leaving 9 bases between them. CDR3 region: CASSLGVNQPQHF. The CDR3 DNA sequence: TGCGCCAGCAGCCTCGGGGTCAATCAGCCCCAGCATTTT.

The rearrangement joins TRBV4-2 to TRBJ2-2; perhaps TRBD1 as D (7 bases). CDR1 is LGHNA and CDR2 is YNFKEQ in the germline V gene. This CDR3 has 16 amino acids. The V gene lost 0 bases and the J gene lost 8 bases, with 16 bases spanning the gap. CDR3 bases: TGTGCCAGCAGCCAAGAAACCCAGGGGGGAGTTGGGGAGCTGTTTTTT. Translated: CASSQETQGGVGELFF.